A single sample is the source of the 6 T cell receptor beta chains below, sequenced in a study of OX40 agonist ivuxolimab in advanced cancers. Sequencing used immunoSEQ multiplex PCR; TCRdb keeps in-frame clones, though not all of them. This table holds 60,000 to 100,000 clones, roughly 94% found once. Here the sequenced sample was CD4+ or CD8+ T cells sorted from blood, taken in a trial of the OX40 agonist ivuxolimab. The receptors shown here come from an adult with an advanced solid tumor such as melanoma, head and neck, liver or kidney cancer.

This clone occurred a few times. The chain recombines TRBV10-3 with TRBJ1-3; TRBD1 is a possible D gene (5 bases). CDR3 length: 13 amino acids. The V end lost 11 bases, the J end lost 2 bases, and 13 bases lay between the germline ends. Germline values: CDR1 ENHRY, CDR2 SYGVKD. The CDR3 nucleotides are TGTGCCGTCACCTTGGACACTGGAAACACCATATATTTT. Translated, it gives CAVTLDTGNTIYF.

V usage is TRBV9 and J usage is TRBJ2-7, with 7 bases fitting TRBD2. The germline V gene encodes CDR1 SGDLS and CDR2 YYNGEE. V shed 0 bases and J 5 bases; nucleotides not matched to a gene: 11. The CDR3 spans 16 residues. CDR3 nucleotides: TGTGCCAGCAGCGTAGATTCGGCGGGAGTAGTCCACGAGCAGTACTTC. The encoded protein is CASSVDSAGVVHEQYF.

V and J are TRBV6-5 and TRBJ2-2; D is possibly TRBD1 (5 bases). CDR3 length: 14 residues. Germline CDR1 is MNHEY and CDR2 is SVGAGI. V lost 5 bases and J lost 4, with 11 bases in between. The CDR3 here is CASSPLGPTGELFF. CDR3 DNA sequence: TGTGCCAGCAGTCCCTTGGGGCCCACCGGGGAGCTGTTTTTT.

The genes are TRBV11-2 and TRBJ2-7; D is unclear. The CDR3 is 13 amino acids. Germline-derived CDR1 and CDR2 are SGHAT and FQNNGV. The germline V and J ends were trimmed by 5 bases and 0 bases, with 8 bases remaining between them. As DNA, the CDR3 is TGTGCCAGCAGCCCCTCGGTCTCCTACGAGCAGTACTTC. Its translation is CASSPSVSYEQYF.

The chain combines TRBV7-6 with TRBJ2-2; 8 bases are a match to TRBD2. Germline lookup yields CDR1 SGHVS and CDR2 FNYEAQ. CDR3 length: 15 amino acids. Trimming removed 1 base from V and 4 bases from J; junction bases left unmatched: 2. The CDR3 loop is CASSLERGITGELFF. Here the CDR3 DNA reads TGTGCCAGCAGCTTAGAGCGGGGGATCACCGGGGAGCTGTTTTTT.

The chain couples TRBV6-5 to TRBJ2-1; the D gene is possibly TRBD1 (6 bases). Between the trimmed V and J ends, which lost 6 bases and 3 bases, there was a span of 9 bases. Germline V lookup: CDR1 MNHEY, CDR2 SVGAGI. The CDR3 has 13 amino acids. DNA for the CDR3: TGTGCCAGCAGCAACAGGGTCTACAATGAGCAGTTCTTC. As protein: CASSNRVYNEQFF.